What follows are 26 T cell receptor beta chains derived from one specimen sequenced in a study of cytomegalovirus exposure and HLA in healthy donors. The PCR was carried out with 60 Vbeta primers and 13 Jbeta primers. Generated by immunoSEQ multiplex PCR, the TCRdb table keeps only in-frame clones and is missing some. The sample data list tens of thousands of clones. The sample was PBMCs. The receptor source for this set is a male donor in good health and CMV-seropositive.

The genes are TRBV29-1 and TRBJ2-6; tentative D call: TRBD1 (5 bases). There are 15 residues in the CDR3. Looked up from germline, CDR1 is SQVTM and CDR2 is ANQGSEA. V was shortened by 3 bases and J by 1 base, with 10 bases between the two germline ends. The DNA for the CDR3 is TGCAGCGTTGATGTAGGGGAATCTGGGGCCAACGTCCTGACTTTC. Translating it yields CSVDVGESGANVLTF.

The V gene is TRBV28, the J gene TRBJ2-1; 8 bases are shared with TRBD2. V shed 8 bases, J shed 3 bases, and the junction held 6 bases outside the gene matches. Per the germline V gene, CDR1 is MDHEN and CDR2 is SYDVKM. This CDR3 spans 14 amino acids. Here the CDR3 reads CASWGSGDYNEQFF. CDR3 nucleotides: TGTGCCAGCTGGGGTAGCGGGGACTACAATGAGCAGTTCTTC.

The chain joins TRBV6-6 to TRBJ1-1; D is unclear. CDR3 length: 13 amino acids. CDR1 is MNHNY and CDR2 is SVGAGI in the germline V gene (reference sequence). The V end was cut by 6 bases, the J end by 3 bases, with 11 bases between. The chain's CDR3 is CASRTNGDTEAFF. The CDR3 nucleotides read TGTGCCAGCAGAACTAACGGTGACACTGAAGCTTTCTTT.

The rearrangement uses TRBV5-4 and TRBJ1-1, with a tentative D call TRBD1 (5 bases). Germline V CDR1 and CDR2: SGHNT, YYREEE (reference sequence). The CDR3 runs 14 residues. The V end was cut by 7 bases, the J end by 7 bases, with 20 bases between. Written as DNA, the CDR3 is TGTGCCAGCGGATCCGGGGGACTAGACAGTGAAGCTTTCTTT. It translates to CASGSGGLDSEAFF.

The chain recombines TRBV27 with TRBJ2-7; 9 bases match TRBD1. Unmatched junction bases numbered 4, after V lost 0 bases and J lost 4 bases. This CDR3 spans 15 amino acids. Germline-derived CDR1 and CDR2 are MNHEY and SMNVEV (reference sequence). CDR3 nucleotides: TGTGCCAGCAGTTTATCGGGGACAGGGCCTTACGAGCAGTACTTC. Protein: CASSLSGTGPYEQYF.

V gene TRBV5-6 combines with J gene TRBJ1-2; D is undetermined. CDR3 length equals 15 residues. Germline values: CDR1 SGHDT, CDR2 YYEEEE. V was pared by 4 bases and J by 4 bases, with 17 bases between. The CDR3 nucleotides read TGTGCCAGCAGCCTTACTGAGGACTCAGGCTATGGCTACACCTTC. Translated, it gives CASSLTEDSGYGYTF. Full variable domain (remainder filled in from reference TRBV5-6 and TRBJ1-2): DAGVTQSPTHLIKTRGQQVTLRCSPKSGHDTVSWYQQALGQGPQFIFQYYEEEERQRGNFPDRFSGHQFPNYSSELNVNALLLGDSALYLCASSLTEDSGYGYTFGSGTRLTVV.

The V and J genes are TRBV5-1 and TRBJ1-1; no definite D call. The germline V gene encodes CDR1 SGHRS and CDR2 YFSETQ. The CDR3 consists of 13 residues. The V gene lost 5 bases and the J gene lost 5 bases, with 13 bases spanning the gap. In DNA form, the CDR3 reads TGCGCCAGCAGAAAAATCCCGGGGACTGAAGCTTTCTTT. It translates to CASRKIPGTEAFF.

The rearrangement uses TRBV6-4 and TRBJ1-6; D not certain. Trimming pared 5 bases from V and 7 bases from J, leaving 12 bases between. Per the germline V gene, CDR1 is MRHNA and CDR2 is SNTAGT. This CDR3 spans 14 amino acids. As DNA, the CDR3 is TGTGCCAGCAGTCCGAACCGGGAAAATTCACCCCTCCACTTT. Its protein product is CASSPNRENSPLHF.

The chain employs TRBV6-1 and TRBJ1-1, with D maybe TRBD1 (6 bases). The CDR3 runs to 13 residues. Germline CDR1 is MNHNS and CDR2 is SASEGT. V was shortened by 6 bases and J by 4 bases, with 12 bases between the two germline ends. The chain's CDR3 is CASSYTGPTEAFF. The CDR3 DNA follows: TGTGCCAGCAGCTATACAGGGCCCACTGAAGCTTTCTTT.

The chain links TRBV6-1 to TRBJ2-7, with D hard to call. From germline, CDR1 is MNHNS and CDR2 SASEGT. V was pared by 8 bases and J by 2 bases, with 10 bases between. This CDR3 comprises 12 residues. CDR3 DNA: TGTGCCAGCTACAGATGGGCCTACGAGCAGTACTTC. Encoded protein: CASYRWAYEQYF.

The chain couples TRBV6-6 to TRBJ2-3; D possibly corresponds to TRBD2 (6 bases). The length of the CDR3 is 15 residues. V was pared by 4 bases and J by 2 bases, with 13 bases between. The germline CDR1 and CDR2 sequences are MNHNY and SVGAGI (reference sequence). The CDR3 DNA follows: TGTGCCAGCAGTTCCCTGGCGGGACTCACAGATACGCAGTATTTT. Its translation is CASSSLAGLTDTQYF.

The J gene is TRBJ2-5, the V gene TRBV19; a weak D match, TRBD1 (6 bases). This CDR3 region has 16 residues. V lost 4 bases, J lost 4 bases, and 19 bases lay in between. Germline CDR1 and CDR2: LNHDA and SQIVND (reference sequence). In DNA, the CDR3 is TGTGCCAGTAGTACCCTACAGGGTGGGATGGGAGAGACCCAGTACTTC. Its translation is CASSTLQGGMGETQYF.

The chain links TRBV20-1 to TRBJ2-7, with D hard to call. This CDR3 is 11 amino acids long. V lost 1 base to trimming and J lost 4 bases, with 5 bases between them. Germline CDR1 is DFQATT and CDR2 is SNEGSKA (reference sequence). Written as DNA, the CDR3 is TGCAGTGCTAGAGCTCAGTACGAGCAGTACTTC. Protein product: CSARAQYEQYF.

V usage is TRBV4-3 and J usage is TRBJ2-1; D is possibly TRBD2 (6 bases). Trimming took 1 base from V and 0 from J, leaving 16 bases between them. The CDR3 runs 18 residues. Germline assignment: CDR1 LGHNA and CDR2 YSLEER. The CDR3 DNA follows: TGCGCCAGCAGCCAAGTCTATGGGGGAGGCCACTCCTACAATGAGCAGTTCTTC. Protein product: CASSQVYGGGHSYNEQFF.

The chain has TRBV30 and TRBJ1-1; possibly TRBD1 for D (5 bases). V was cut by 3 bases and J by 7 bases, with 9 bases left in between. Germline CDR1 is GTSNPN and CDR2 is SVGIG (reference sequence). This CDR3 has 11 residues. CDR3 bases: TGTGCCTGGAGCCAGGGTGGTGAAGCTTTCTTT. This sequence encodes CAWSQGGEAFF. The variable domain in full, with the rest retrieved from reference TRBV30 and TRBJ1-1, is SQTIHQWPATLVQPVGSPLSLECTVEGTSNPNLYWYRQAAGRGLQLLFYSVGIGQISSEVPQNLSASRPQDRQFILSSKKLLLSDSGFYLCAWSQGGEAFFGQGTRLTVV.

V gene TRBV5-1 combines with J gene TRBJ2-7; D is uncertain. The CDR3 totals 13 residues. The V and J ends lost 0 bases and 4 bases respectively, with 8 bases between them. Germline V gene data show CDR1 as SGHRS and CDR2 as YFSETQ. The CDR3 spells CASSLAGPYEQYF. In DNA, the CDR3 is TGCGCCAGCAGCTTGGCTGGCCCATACGAGCAGTACTTC.

The chain is built from TRBV5-8 and TRBJ1-2; D may be TRBD1 (5 bases). The CDR3 covers 17 residues. Trimming removed 0 bases from V and 0 bases from J, with 15 bases in between. The germline V gene has CDR1 SGHTS and CDR2 YDEGEE. As DNA, the CDR3 is TGTGCCAGCAGCTTGGTCAGGGCGTCTGGATCTAACTATGGCTACACCTTC. This codes for CASSLVRASGSNYGYTF.

This chain joins TRBV10-3 and TRBJ1-1; 7 positions agree with TRBD1. The J segment lost 5 bases and the V segment lost 6 bases, leaving 9 bases of the junction unmatched. The CDR3 extends over 14 amino acids. Germline CDR1 is ENHRY and CDR2 is SYGVKD. CDR3 protein: CAISAGQAGTEAFF. The CDR3 DNA follows: TGTGCCATCAGCGCCGGACAGGCAGGGACTGAAGCTTTCTTT.

Turning to this clone: This sample also contains other DNA sequences that code for the same CDR3. The V gene is TRBV4-1, the J gene TRBJ2-3; 10 bases are a match to TRBD1. In germline, CDR1 is MGHRA, CDR2 YSYEKL. The CDR3 extends over 16 amino acids. Unmatched junction bases numbered 8, after V lost 4 bases and J lost 4 bases. The CDR3 sequence is CASSPRTGGVSDTQYF. The CDR3 region has the DNA TGCGCCAGCAGCCCTAGGACAGGGGGGGTTTCAGATACGCAGTATTTT.

The chain is built from TRBV29-1 and TRBJ2-5; a weak D match, TRBD1 (6 bases). Trimming removed 2 bases at V and 4 bases at J, with 11 bases between. Germline CDR1 is SQVTM and CDR2 is ANQGSEA. The CDR3 runs to 13 residues. CDR3 DNA sequence: TGCAGCGTTGAACGGCAGGGGAGAGAGACCCAGTACTTC. It encodes CSVERQGRETQYF. The variable domain in full, with the rest retrieved from reference TRBV29-1 and TRBJ2-5, is SAVISQKPSRDICQRGTSLTIQCQVDSQVTMMFWYRQQPGQSLTLIATANQGSEATYESGFVIDKFPISRPNLTFSTLTVSNMSPEDSSIYLCSVERQGRETQYFGPGTRLLVL.

The chain recombines TRBV29-1 with TRBJ1-2, with 9 bases that match TRBD1. The ends lost 6 bases at V and 8 bases at J; junction bases unmatched: 10. Germline V lookup: CDR1 SQVTM, CDR2 ANQGSEA. This CDR3 is built from 13 residues. DNA of the CDR3: TGCAGCGTGACTGGGACAGGGTTGATCGGCTACACCTTC. Translated: CSVTGTGLIGYTF.

V gene TRBV4-1 combines with J gene TRBJ2-3; tentative D call: TRBD1 (5 bases). V lost 1 base to trimming and J lost 4 bases, with 9 bases between them. This CDR3 is built from 14 residues. Germline assignment: CDR1 MGHRA and CDR2 YSYEKL. The chain's CDR3 is CASSQGAGSDTQYF. DNA of the CDR3: TGCGCCAGCAGCCAAGGCGCAGGGTCAGATACGCAGTATTTT.

V usage is TRBV28 and J usage is TRBJ2-7, with 10 bases that match TRBD2. There are 15 residues in the CDR3. With V trimmed by 3 bases and J by 2 bases, 4 bases remained unmatched. Germline CDR1 and CDR2: MDHEN and SYDVKM. CDR3 region: CASSFGLAAAYEQYF. The CDR3 nucleotides read TGTGCCAGCAGTTTTGGACTAGCGGCAGCCTACGAGCAGTACTTC.

CDR3: CASSVGGGVGAYEQYF. The CDR3 DNA sequence: TGTGCCAGCAGCGTAGGTGGGGGGGTCGGAGCCTACGAGCAGTACTTC. This rearrangement joins TRBV9 to TRBJ2-7, with 7 positions matching TRBD2. J was trimmed by 2 bases and V by 0 bases; bases with no gene match: 8. Germline V gene data show CDR1 as SGDLS and CDR2 as YYNGEE. The CDR3 contains 16 residues. Using reference TRBV9 and TRBJ2-7 for the parts outside the CDR3, the full variable domain is DSGVTQTPKHLITATGQRVTLRCSPRSGDLSVYWYQQSLDQGLQFLIQYYNGEERAKGNILERFSAQQFPDLHSELNLSSLELGDSALYFCASSVGGGVGAYEQYFGPGTRLTVT.

This chain links TRBV25-1 with TRBJ2-7, with D perhaps matching TRBD2 (5 bases). Germline values: CDR1 MGHDK, CDR2 SYGVNS. V lost 3 bases and J 0 bases, leaving 9 bases between the germline ends. CDR3 length equals 14 residues. CDR3 sequence: CASSDRTHSYEQYF. The CDR3 nucleotides are TGTGCCAGCAGTGATCGGACTCACTCCTACGAGCAGTACTTC.

V and J are TRBV9 and TRBJ1-5; D unresolved. V lost 4 bases, J lost 4 bases, and 9 bases lay in between. CDR3 length: 13 residues. Germline V gives CDR1 SGDLS, CDR2 YYNGEE. The CDR3 reads CASSPGGNQPQHF. CDR3 bases: TGTGCCAGCAGCCCGGGAGGGAATCAGCCCCAGCATTTT.